This T cell receptor beta chain was identified in a study of human T cells and chemical hapten exposure. It was from unfractionated whole blood that total RNA was extracted. The CDR3 is 14 amino acids. Germline trimming cut 5 bases from V and 3 bases from J; bases unmatched to any gene: 4. Germline assignment: CDR1 SNHLY and CDR2 FYNNEI. Unique molecular identifiers were attached to individual cDNA molecules within the library. One entry per CDR3 protein results from TCRdb running MiXCR on the reads. This table has 100,000 to 150,000 distinct CDR3 sequences, about 8.9% appearing once. This clonotype was counted at least ten times.

This rearrangement joins TRBV2 to TRBJ1-1; 9 bases agree with TRBD1. The sequence was collected from a human donor in good health. Some clones in this sample may be carry-over from other donors' samples. The source material was whole blood. In nucleotides, the CDR3 is TGTGCCAGCAGTTCGACAGGGGGGTACACTGAAGCTTTCTTT. Encoded protein: CASSSTGGYTEAFF.